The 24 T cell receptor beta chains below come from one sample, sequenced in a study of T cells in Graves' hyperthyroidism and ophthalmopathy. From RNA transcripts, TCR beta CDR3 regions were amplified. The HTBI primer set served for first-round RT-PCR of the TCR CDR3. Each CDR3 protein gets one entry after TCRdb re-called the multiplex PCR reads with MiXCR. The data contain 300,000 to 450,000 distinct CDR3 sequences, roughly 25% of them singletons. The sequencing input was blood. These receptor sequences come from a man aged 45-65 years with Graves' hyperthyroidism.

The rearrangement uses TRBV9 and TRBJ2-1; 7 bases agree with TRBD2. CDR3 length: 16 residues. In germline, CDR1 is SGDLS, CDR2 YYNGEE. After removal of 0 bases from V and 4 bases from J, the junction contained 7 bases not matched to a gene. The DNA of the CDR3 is TGTGCCAGCAGCGTAGGGGGTCTAGCGGTATACAATGAGCAGTTCTTC. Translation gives CASSVGGLAVYNEQFF.

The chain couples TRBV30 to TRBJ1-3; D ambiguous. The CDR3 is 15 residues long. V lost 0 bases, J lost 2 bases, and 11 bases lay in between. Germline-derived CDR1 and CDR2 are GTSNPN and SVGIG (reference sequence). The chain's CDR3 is CAWSVHGSAGNTIYF. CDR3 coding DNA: TGTGCCTGGAGTGTACACGGGTCCGCTGGAAACACCATATATTTT.

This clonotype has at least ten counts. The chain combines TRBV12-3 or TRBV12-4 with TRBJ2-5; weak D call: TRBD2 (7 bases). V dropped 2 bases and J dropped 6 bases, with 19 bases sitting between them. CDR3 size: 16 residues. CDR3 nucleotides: TGTGCCAGCAGTTTAAGGGGGGGCACTTCGTCGCAGACCCAGTACTTC. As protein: CASSLRGGTSSQTQYF.

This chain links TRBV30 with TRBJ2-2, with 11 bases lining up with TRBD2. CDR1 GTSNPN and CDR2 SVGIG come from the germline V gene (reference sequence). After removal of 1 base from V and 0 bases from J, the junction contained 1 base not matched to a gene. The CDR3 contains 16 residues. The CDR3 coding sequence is TGTGCCTGGAGTGGACTAGCGGGACCGAACACCGGGGAGCTGTTTTTT. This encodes CAWSGLAGPNTGELFF.

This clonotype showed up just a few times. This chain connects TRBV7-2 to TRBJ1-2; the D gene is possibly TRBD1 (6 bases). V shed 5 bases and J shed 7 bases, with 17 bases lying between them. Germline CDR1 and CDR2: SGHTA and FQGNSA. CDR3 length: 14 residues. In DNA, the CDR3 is TGTGCCAGCAGCCCACCACAGGGTCGGGGTGGCTACACCTTC. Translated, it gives CASSPPQGRGGYTF.

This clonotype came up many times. The CDR3 reads CASSGYNTEAFF. The CDR3 DNA sequence: TGTGCCAGCAGTGGGTATAACACTGAAGCTTTCTTT. The V and J genes are TRBV2 and TRBJ1-1; D is undetermined. With 4 bases removed from V and 2 bases from J, the gap between germline ends came to 5 bases. CDR1 is SNHLY, CDR2 FYNNEI, per germline. The CDR3 spans 12 residues.

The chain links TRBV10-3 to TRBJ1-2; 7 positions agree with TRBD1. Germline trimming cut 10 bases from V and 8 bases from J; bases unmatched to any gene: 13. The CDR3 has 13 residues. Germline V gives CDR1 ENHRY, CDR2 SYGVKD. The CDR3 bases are TGTGCCACAGGGGGTCTGGGGGCGGGCGGCTACACCTTC. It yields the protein CATGGLGAGGYTF.

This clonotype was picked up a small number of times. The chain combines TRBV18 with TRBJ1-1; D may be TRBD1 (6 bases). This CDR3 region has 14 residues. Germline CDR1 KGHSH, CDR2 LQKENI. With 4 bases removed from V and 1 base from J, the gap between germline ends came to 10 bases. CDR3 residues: CASSQYRANTEAFF. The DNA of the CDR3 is TGTGCCAGCTCACAGTACAGGGCGAACACTGAAGCTTTCTTT.

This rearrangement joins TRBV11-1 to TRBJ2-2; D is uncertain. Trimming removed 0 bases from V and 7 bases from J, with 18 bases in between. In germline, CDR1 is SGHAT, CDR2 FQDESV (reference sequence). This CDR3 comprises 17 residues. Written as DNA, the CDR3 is TGTGCCAGCAGCTTAGCCAAGGTTTTTGGCGTTGTCGGGGAGCTGTTTTTT. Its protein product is CASSLAKVFGVVGELFF. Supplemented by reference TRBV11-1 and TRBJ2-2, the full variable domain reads EAEVAQSPRYKITEKSQAVAFWCDPISGHATLYWYRQILGQGPELLVQFQDESVVDDSQLPKDRFSAERLKGVDSTLKIQPAELGDSAMYLCASSLAKVFGVVGELFFGEGSRLTVL.

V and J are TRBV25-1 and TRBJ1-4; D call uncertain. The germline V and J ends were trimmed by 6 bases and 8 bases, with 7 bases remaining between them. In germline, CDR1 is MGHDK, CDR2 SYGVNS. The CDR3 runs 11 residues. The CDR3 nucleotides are TGTGCCAGCAGGAGGATGGAAAAACTGTTTTTT. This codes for CASRRMEKLFF.

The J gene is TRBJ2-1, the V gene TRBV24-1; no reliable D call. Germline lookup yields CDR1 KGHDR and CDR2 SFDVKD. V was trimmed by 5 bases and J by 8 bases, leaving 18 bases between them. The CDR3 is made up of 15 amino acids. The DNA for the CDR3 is TGTGCCACCAGTGTATCGGGTCGGGTGATGGATGAGCAGTTCTTC. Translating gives CATSVSGRVMDEQFF.

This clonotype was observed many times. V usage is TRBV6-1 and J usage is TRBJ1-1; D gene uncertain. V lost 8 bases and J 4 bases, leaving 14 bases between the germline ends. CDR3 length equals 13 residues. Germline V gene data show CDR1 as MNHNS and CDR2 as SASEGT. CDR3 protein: CASYRGYGTEAFF. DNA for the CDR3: TGTGCCAGCTATAGAGGGTACGGCACTGAAGCTTTCTTT.

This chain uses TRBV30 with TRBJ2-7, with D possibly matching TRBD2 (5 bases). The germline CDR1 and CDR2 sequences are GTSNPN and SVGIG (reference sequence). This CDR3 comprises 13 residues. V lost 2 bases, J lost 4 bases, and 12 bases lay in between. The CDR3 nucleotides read TGTGCCTGGAGTTCCGGGGTAGGATACGAGCAGTACTTC. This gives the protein CAWSSGVGYEQYF.

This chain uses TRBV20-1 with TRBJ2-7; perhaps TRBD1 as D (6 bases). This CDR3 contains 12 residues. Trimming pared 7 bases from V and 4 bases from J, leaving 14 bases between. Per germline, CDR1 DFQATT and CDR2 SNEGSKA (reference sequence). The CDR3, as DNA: TGCAGTGTTCCAGACAGGAGGTACGAGCAGTACTTC. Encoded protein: CSVPDRRYEQYF.

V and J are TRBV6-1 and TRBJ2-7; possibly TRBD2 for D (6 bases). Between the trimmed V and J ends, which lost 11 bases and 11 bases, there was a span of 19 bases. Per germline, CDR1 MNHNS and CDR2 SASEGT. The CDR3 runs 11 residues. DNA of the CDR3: TGTGCCGTAACCCGGAGCGCTAGCGAGTACTTC. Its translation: CAVTRSASEYF.

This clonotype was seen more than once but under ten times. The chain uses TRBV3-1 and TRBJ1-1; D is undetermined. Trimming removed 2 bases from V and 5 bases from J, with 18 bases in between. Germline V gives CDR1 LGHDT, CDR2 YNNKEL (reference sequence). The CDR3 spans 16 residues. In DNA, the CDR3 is TGTGCCAGCAGCCAACGCTTAGCTCGGGGAAATACTGAAGCTTTCTTT. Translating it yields CASSQRLARGNTEAFF. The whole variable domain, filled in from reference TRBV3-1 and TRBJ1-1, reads DTAVSQTPKYLVTQMGNDKSIKCEQNLGHDTMYWYKQDSKKFLKIMFSYNNKELIINETVPNRFSPKSPDKAHLNLHINSLELGDSAVYFCASSQRLARGNTEAFFGQGTRLTVV.

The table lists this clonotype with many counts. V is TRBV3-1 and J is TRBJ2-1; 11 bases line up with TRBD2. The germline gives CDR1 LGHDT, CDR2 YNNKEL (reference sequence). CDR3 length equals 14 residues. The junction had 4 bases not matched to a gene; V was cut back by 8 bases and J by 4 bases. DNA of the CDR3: TGTGCCAGCCAAGGGACTAGCGGATACAATGAGCAGTTCTTC. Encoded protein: CASQGTSGYNEQFF.

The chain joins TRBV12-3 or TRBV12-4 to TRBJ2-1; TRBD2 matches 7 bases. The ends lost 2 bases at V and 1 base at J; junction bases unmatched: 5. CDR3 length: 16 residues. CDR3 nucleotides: TGTGCCAGCAGTTTACATGCGGGAGATTCCTACAATGAGCAGTTCTTC. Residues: CASSLHAGDSYNEQFF.

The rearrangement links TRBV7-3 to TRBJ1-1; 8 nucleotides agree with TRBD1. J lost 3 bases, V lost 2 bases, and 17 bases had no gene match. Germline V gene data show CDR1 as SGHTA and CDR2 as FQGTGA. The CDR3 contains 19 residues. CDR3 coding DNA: TGTGCCAGCAGCTTAGCCGGGGCAGGGGGCGCGAAGTTATACACTGAAGCTTTCTTT. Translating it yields CASSLAGAGGAKLYTEAFF.

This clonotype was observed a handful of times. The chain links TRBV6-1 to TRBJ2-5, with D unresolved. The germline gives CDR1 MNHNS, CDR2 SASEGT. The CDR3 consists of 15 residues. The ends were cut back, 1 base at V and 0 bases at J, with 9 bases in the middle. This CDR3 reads CASSEVPEYQETQYF. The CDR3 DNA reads TGTGCCAGCAGTGAAGTTCCCGAATACCAAGAGACCCAGTACTTC.

This CDR3 reads CASSPINDRTDGYTF. DNA for the CDR3: TGTGCCAGCAGTCCAATAAACGACAGGACCGATGGCTACACCTTC. The gene calls are TRBV12-3 or TRBV12-4 and TRBJ1-2; D perhaps matches TRBD1 (6 bases). Trimming cost V 5 bases and J 6 bases, with 19 bases left between them. The CDR3 has 15 residues.

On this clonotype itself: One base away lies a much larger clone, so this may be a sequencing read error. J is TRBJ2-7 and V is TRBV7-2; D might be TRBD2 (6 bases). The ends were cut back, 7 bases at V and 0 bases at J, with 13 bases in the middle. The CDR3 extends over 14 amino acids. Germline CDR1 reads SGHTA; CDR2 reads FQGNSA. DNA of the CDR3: TGTGCCAGCAACTCTGAGCGGGCCTCCTACGAGCAGTACTTC. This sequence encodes CASNSERASYEQYF.

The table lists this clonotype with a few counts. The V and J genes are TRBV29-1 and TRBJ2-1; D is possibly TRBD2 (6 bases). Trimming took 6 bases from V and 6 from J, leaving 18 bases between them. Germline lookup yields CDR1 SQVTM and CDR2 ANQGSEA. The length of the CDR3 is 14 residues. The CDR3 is CSVGASGVVNEQFF. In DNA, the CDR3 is TGCAGCGTCGGCGCCTCGGGAGTCGTCAATGAGCAGTTCTTC.

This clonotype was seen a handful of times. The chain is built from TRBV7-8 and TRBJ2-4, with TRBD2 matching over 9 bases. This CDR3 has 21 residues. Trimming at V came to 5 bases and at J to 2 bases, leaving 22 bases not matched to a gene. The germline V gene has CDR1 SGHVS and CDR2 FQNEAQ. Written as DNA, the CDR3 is TGTGCCAGCAGCCCTAGAACGGGAGTTAGCGGGAGTCGAGGGACCAAAAACATTCAGTACTTC. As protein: CASSPRTGVSGSRGTKNIQYF.